These 17 T cell receptor beta chains were all obtained from the same sample, sequenced in a study of blood T cell repertoires in COVID-19. Using immunoSEQ multiplex PCR, the repertoire was profiled, and TCRdb retains in-frame clones only, with some absent. The profile covers over 70,000 clones, with approximately 80% appearing a single time and 4% to 5% taken by the ten largest. Sequencing was done on a sample of peripheral blood. The receptors were sampled from a woman in her sixties with acute or convalescent COVID-19.

V and J are TRBV19 and TRBJ1-2; D is ambiguous. The CDR3 spans 14 residues. In germline, CDR1 is LNHDA, CDR2 SQIVND (reference sequence). Trimming stripped 2 bases from V and 8 bases from J, with 15 bases between. This CDR3 reads CASSIKGGVQGYTF. The CDR3 nucleotides read TGTGCCAGTAGTATAAAAGGCGGGGTGCAGGGCTACACCTTC.

The chain recombines TRBV7-3 with TRBJ1-3, with a possible D match to TRBD1 (5 bases). The CDR3 extends over 14 amino acids. Per the germline V gene, CDR1 is SGHTA and CDR2 is FQGTGA. Trimming removed 5 bases from V and 0 bases from J, with 8 bases in between. Written as DNA, the CDR3 is TGTGCCAGCAGCCAGGGTCTCTCTGGAAACACCATATATTTT. This gives the protein CASSQGLSGNTIYF.

This clone has a handful of counts. CDR3 in DNA: TGTGCCAGCAGCCAAGAATCGTCTAGCGGGGGGAGGGGGACCCAGTACTTC. Protein: CASSQESSSGGRGTQYF. The chain uses TRBV4-2 and TRBJ2-5; 11 bases are a match to TRBD2. The CDR3 extends over 17 amino acids. Germline V gives CDR1 LGHNA, CDR2 YNFKEQ. The ends lost 0 bases at V and 7 bases at J; junction bases unmatched: 10.

Concerning this clone: This specimen includes other DNA sequences encoding the same CDR3. The gene calls are TRBV5-1 and TRBJ2-3; 12 nucleotides match TRBD2. The CDR3 has 14 amino acids. J gave up 5 bases and V 4 bases, and 2 bases lay outside the gene matches. In germline, CDR1 is SGHRS, CDR2 YFSETQ. The chain's CDR3 is CASSTTSGGDTQYF. The CDR3 nucleotides read TGCGCCAGCAGCACGACTAGCGGGGGAGATACGCAGTATTTT.

This chain uses TRBV5-1 with TRBJ1-1, with TRBD1 as a possible D gene (5 bases). Germline V gives CDR1 SGHRS, CDR2 YFSETQ. V shed 4 bases and J shed 3 bases, with 16 bases lying between them. CDR3 length: 15 amino acids. The CDR3 here is CASSPVVSGDTEAFF. CDR3 sequence (DNA): TGCGCCAGCAGCCCGGTGGTGTCGGGGGACACTGAAGCTTTCTTT.

A single count supports this clone. The CDR3 loop is CAWSVQAGFTEAFF. DNA for the CDR3: TGTGCCTGGAGTGTACAAGCAGGGTTCACTGAAGCTTTCTTT. This chain uses TRBV30 with TRBJ1-1, with D possibly TRBD1 on 5 matching bases. The CDR3 runs to 14 residues. Germline CDR1 GTSNPN, CDR2 SVGIG (reference sequence). With 0 bases removed from V and 4 bases from J, the gap between germline ends came to 12 bases. Looking up the rest from reference TRBV30 and TRBJ1-1 gives the full variable domain: SQTIHQWPATLVQPVGSPLSLECTVEGTSNPNLYWYRQAAGRGLQLLFYSVGIGQISSEVPQNLSASRPQDRQFILSSKKLLLSDSGFYLCAWSVQAGFTEAFFGQGTRLTVV.

The chain recombines TRBV6-5 with TRBJ1-6, with TRBD1 matching 9 bases. The CDR3 sequence is 14 residues long. Germline trimming cut 4 bases from V and 5 bases from J; bases unmatched to any gene: 0. The germline V gene has CDR1 MNHEY and CDR2 SVGAGI. CDR3 nucleotides: TGTGCCAGCAGTTGGGACAGGGATAATTCACCCCTCCACTTT. It codes for CASSWDRDNSPLHF.

Concerning this clone: Germline and junction disagree at one end, which may indicate a read error. The CDR3 DNA reads as TGTGCCAGCAGCCAAGGACTAGCGGGGAACAATGGGCAGTTCTTC. Protein: CASSQGLAGNNGQFF. V gene TRBV7-2 combines with J gene TRBJ2-1; 12 positions match TRBD2. The germline V gene has CDR1 SGHTA and CDR2 FQGNSA. This CDR3 is 15 amino acids long.

This sequence joins TRBV6-5 and TRBJ1-2; D may be TRBD1 (6 bases). Trimming removed 6 bases at V and 0 bases at J, with 14 bases between. Germline CDR1 and CDR2: MNHEY and SVGAGI. CDR3 length: 15 residues. The CDR3 loop reads CASRLGTLANYGYTF. The CDR3 DNA follows: TGTGCCAGCAGGCTCGGGACACTAGCTAACTATGGCTACACCTTC.

This clone was counted a few times. The V and J genes are TRBV14 and TRBJ1-1; 10 positions agree with TRBD1. CDR1 is SGHDN, CDR2 FVKESK, per germline. The CDR3 runs 16 residues. The J segment lost 6 bases and the V segment lost 0 bases, leaving 7 bases of the junction unmatched. The DNA of the CDR3 is TGTGCCAGCAGCCAAGATTATCCGGGACAGGGGTCTGAAGCTTTCTTT. Translating it yields CASSQDYPGQGSEAFF.

This rearrangement joins TRBV18 to TRBJ1-6, with D unresolved. The V and J ends lost 1 base and 6 bases respectively, with 4 bases between them. The CDR3 runs 13 residues. CDR1 and CDR2 (germline): KGHSH, LQKENI. The CDR3 spells CASSPHGNSPLHF. Here the CDR3 DNA reads TGTGCCAGCTCACCACACGGTAATTCACCCCTCCACTTT. Drawing the rest from reference TRBV18 and TRBJ1-6, the complete variable domain is NAGVMQNPRHLVRRRGQEARLRCSPMKGHSHVYWYRQLPEEGLKFMVYLQKENIIDESGMPKERFSAEFPKEGPSILRIQQVVRGDSAAYFCASSPHGNSPLHFGNGTRLTVT.

The chain couples TRBV24-1 to TRBJ2-3, with TRBD2 matching over 8 bases. The J segment lost 3 bases and the V segment lost 3 bases, leaving 7 bases of the junction unmatched. The length of the CDR3 is 16 residues. The germline V gene encodes CDR1 KGHDR and CDR2 SFDVKD. The CDR3 nucleotides are TGTGCCACCAGTGATGGGGGCGGGAGGTGGACAGATACGCAGTATTTT. It translates to CATSDGGGRWTDTQYF.

The V call is TRBV4-1, the J call TRBJ1-1; 10 bases are a match to TRBD1. Germline CDR1 and CDR2: MGHRA and YSYEKL. The CDR3 has 15 residues. The V and J ends lost 4 bases and 3 bases, in that order; junction bases with no gene match: 5. The CDR3 is CASSPRTGGYTEAFF. The DNA for the CDR3 is TGCGCCAGCAGCCCCAGGACAGGGGGGTACACTGAAGCTTTCTTT.

This clone was seen a few times. The chain is built from TRBV24-1 and TRBJ2-1; weak D call: TRBD2 (6 bases). From germline, CDR1 is KGHDR and CDR2 SFDVKD. Trimming removed 4 bases at V and 8 bases at J, with 20 bases between. This CDR3 has 16 amino acids. CDR3 region: CATSDPSGTRRDEQFF. CDR3 in DNA: TGTGCCACCAGTGACCCGTCCGGGACGAGGAGGGATGAGCAGTTCTTC.

This clone has a handful of counts. This chain uses TRBV15 with TRBJ2-7; 11 bases line up with TRBD2. In germline, CDR1 is LNHNV, CDR2 YYDKDF (reference sequence). V gave up 6 bases and J gave up 4 bases; unmatched junction bases: 5. The CDR3 runs to 14 residues. The chain's CDR3 is CATRASGGSYEQYF. The CDR3 DNA reads TGTGCCACCAGGGCTAGCGGGGGGTCTTACGAGCAGTACTTC.

The genes are TRBV19 and TRBJ1-6; D may be TRBD1 (6 bases). Trimming left V 5 bases short and J 8 bases short, with 10 bases between. Germline V gene sequence: CDR1 LNHDA, CDR2 SQIVND (reference sequence). The CDR3 extends over 13 amino acids. CDR3 nucleotides: TGTGCCAGTAGTGGCGACAGGTATTCACCCCTCCACTTT. Translation gives CASSGDRYSPLHF. The complete variable domain, with remaining parts taken from reference TRBV19 and TRBJ1-6, reads DGGITQSPKYLFRKEGQNVTLSCEQNLNHDAMYWYRQDPGQGLRLIYYSQIVNDFQKGDIAEGYSVSREKKESFPLTVTSAQKNPTAFYLCASSGDRYSPLHFGNGTRLTVT.

The chain links TRBV27 to TRBJ1-4; a weak D match, TRBD1 (6 bases). Trimming cost V 6 bases and J 8 bases, with 16 bases left between them. This CDR3 contains 14 residues. In germline, CDR1 is MNHEY, CDR2 SMNVEV (reference sequence). The CDR3, as DNA: TGTGCCAGCAGACGGACAGCCGAGAGAGAAAAACTGTTTTTT. Amino acids: CASRRTAEREKLFF.